These T cell receptor beta chains were read from a single sample in a study of T cells in Graves' hyperthyroidism and ophthalmopathy. MiXCR, applied by TCRdb to the multiplex PCR reads, yields one record per CDR3 protein. The repertoire has hundreds of thousands of distinct CDR3 sequences, less than 15% of them found once; the top ten carry about 9.4%. The sequencing sample was made of blood. These receptor sequences come from a woman younger than 30 with Graves' hyperthyroidism. Each CDR3 is given with its conserved first and last residue. Each record gives: CDR3 protein, CDR3 DNA, clone size, J gene, V gene, D gene. A D gene is named only where the DNA matches it firmly. Size values are once, few and many counts, or a class for expanded clones, and some rows have none.

cdr3_aa: CASSRPTTYEQYF
cdr3_nt: TGTGCCAGCAGCCGCCCTACCACCTACGAGCAGTACTTC
clone_size: -
j_call: TRBJ2-7
v_call: TRBV7-9
d_call: -

cdr3_aa: CASTTGASSSYNEQFF
cdr3_nt: TGTGCCAGCACCACCGGGGCGTCTAGCTCCTACAATGAGCAGTTCTTC
clone_size: few
j_call: TRBJ2-1
v_call: TRBV12-3/TRBV12-4
d_call: -

cdr3_aa: CAWKVSLNTEAFF
cdr3_nt: TGTGCCTGGAAAGTTTCTCTGAACACTGAAGCTTTCTTT
clone_size: many
j_call: TRBJ1-1
v_call: TRBV30
d_call: -

cdr3_aa: CASSFRTFTNTEAFF
cdr3_nt: TGTGCCAGCAGTTTTAGAACCTTTACCAACACTGAAGCTTTCTTT
clone_size: -
j_call: TRBJ1-1
v_call: TRBV5-4
d_call: -

cdr3_aa: CATSRGGLNTEAFF
cdr3_nt: TGTGCCACCAGTCGTGGGGGTTTGAACACTGAAGCTTTCTTT
clone_size: -
j_call: TRBJ1-1
v_call: TRBV24-1
d_call: -

cdr3_aa: CAISAGTSTDTQYF
cdr3_nt: TGTGCCATCAGTGCGGGTACTAGCACAGATACGCAGTATTTT
clone_size: -
j_call: TRBJ2-3
v_call: TRBV10-3
d_call: -

cdr3_aa: CAWSPPGNPLQGTQYF
cdr3_nt: TGTGCCTGGAGTCCCCCAGGAAACCCGCTCCAGGGGACCCAGTACTTC
clone_size: -
j_call: TRBJ2-5
v_call: TRBV30
d_call: -

cdr3_aa: CASSSSSGRAGEQYF
cdr3_nt: TGTGCCAGCAGTTCCTCCTCCGGCAGGGCGGGCGAGCAGTACTTC
clone_size: many
j_call: TRBJ2-7
v_call: TRBV28
d_call: -

cdr3_aa: CSASEGWGLVEYNEQFF
cdr3_nt: TGCAGTGCTTCAGAGGGGTGGGGACTAGTCGAATACAATGAGCAGTTCTTC
clone_size: many
j_call: TRBJ2-1
v_call: TRBV20-1
d_call: TRBD2

cdr3_aa: CAWRGEGDNSPLHF
cdr3_nt: TGTGCCTGGAGGGGAGAGGGAGATAATTCACCCCTCCACTTT
clone_size: few
j_call: TRBJ1-6
v_call: TRBV30
d_call: -

cdr3_aa: CASSISGGQGMFAQHF
cdr3_nt: TGTGCCAGTAGTATTAGTGGGGGACAGGGTATGTTTGCCCAGCATTTT
clone_size: -
j_call: TRBJ1-5
v_call: TRBV19
d_call: TRBD1

cdr3_aa: CASSPSGRGLAKNIQYF
cdr3_nt: TGTGCCAGCTCCCCTTCGGGAAGGGGGCTAGCCAAAAACATTCAGTACTTC
clone_size: -
j_call: TRBJ2-4
v_call: TRBV18
d_call: TRBD1

cdr3_aa: CASSLADRDYTF
cdr3_nt: TGCGCCAGCAGCTTGGCGGACAGGGACTACACCTTC
clone_size: few
j_call: TRBJ1-2
v_call: TRBV5-1
d_call: TRBD1

cdr3_aa: CASSLHRGLETQYF
cdr3_nt: TGTGCCAGCAGTTTGCACAGGGGGTTGGAGACCCAGTACTTC
clone_size: many
j_call: TRBJ2-5
v_call: TRBV12-3/TRBV12-4
d_call: TRBD1

cdr3_aa: CASSLEGTGGNEQFF
cdr3_nt: TGCGCCAGCAGCTTGGAAGGGACAGGGGGTAATGAGCAGTTCTTC
clone_size: many
j_call: TRBJ2-1
v_call: TRBV5-1
d_call: TRBD1

cdr3_aa: CASSWTANPYEQYF
cdr3_nt: TGTGCCAGCAGTTGGACAGCTAACCCCTACGAGCAGTACTTC
clone_size: -
j_call: TRBJ2-7
v_call: TRBV27
d_call: -

cdr3_aa: CSVKPDRGIDEQFF
cdr3_nt: TGCAGCGTTAAACCGGACAGGGGTATAGATGAGCAGTTCTTC
clone_size: -
j_call: TRBJ2-1
v_call: TRBV29-1
d_call: TRBD1

cdr3_aa: CASSIIAENNSPLHF
cdr3_nt: TGTGCCAGTAGTATAATAGCTGAGAATAATTCACCCCTCCACTTT
clone_size: -
j_call: TRBJ1-6
v_call: TRBV19
d_call: -

cdr3_aa: CATRGQRTDTQYF
cdr3_nt: TGTGCCACCAGGGGACAGAGGACAGATACGCAGTATTTT
clone_size: many
j_call: TRBJ2-3
v_call: TRBV24-1
d_call: TRBD1

cdr3_aa: CTSSRTGANQPQHF
cdr3_nt: TGTACCAGCTCCCGGACAGGGGCCAATCAGCCCCAGCATTTT
clone_size: -
j_call: TRBJ1-5
v_call: TRBV18
d_call: TRBD1